The 3 T cell receptor beta chains presented below share a single source sample, sequenced in a study of beta chain features in type 1 diabetes. Sequenced material consisted of expressed TCRB transcripts (all of the isolated RNA was reverse transcribed). The data were produced by immunoSEQ multiplex PCR, yet TCRdb's version contains in-frame clones alone and is incomplete. Seen here are about 150,000 clones, over 7.5% observed once, and the top ten hold about 0.6%. Sequencing used central memory CD4+ T cells from blood. These receptors were collected from a man between 18 and 29 years old in good health.

This clone was observed a few times. The chain has TRBV20-1 and TRBJ2-7; D is unresolved. Germline loops: CDR1 DFQATT, CDR2 SNEGSKA (reference sequence). Deletions cut 5 bases from V and 4 bases from J, with 6 bases between. The CDR3 loop spans 10 amino acids. This CDR3 is CSALYYEQYF. In DNA, the CDR3 is TGCAGTGCTCTGTATTACGAGCAGTACTTC.

This chain links TRBV28 with TRBJ2-7; the D is unclear. V was clipped by 4 bases and J by 6 bases, with 16 bases between them. The CDR3 is 14 amino acids. CDR1 MDHEN and CDR2 SYDVKM come from the germline V gene. CDR3 sequence reads: CASSSGSPVSEQYF. CDR3 sequence (DNA): TGTGCCAGCAGTTCCGGGTCGCCGGTCTCCGAGCAGTACTTC. The full variable domain, in which reference TRBV28 and TRBJ2-7 provide the parts outside the CDR3, is DVKVTQSSRYLVKRTGEKVFLECVQDMDHENMFWYRQDPGLGLRLIYFSYDVKMKEKGDIPEGYSVSREKKERFSLILESASTNQTSMYLCASSSGSPVSEQYFGPGTRLTVT.

In this sample, this clone turned up a few times. CDR3 DNA sequence: TGTGCCAGCAGCGTAATAGCGGGTTCGGACGAGCAGTACTTC. Translated: CASSVIAGSDEQYF. The J gene is TRBJ2-7, the V gene TRBV9; 7 bases match TRBD2. This CDR3 contains 14 residues. Germline CDR1 reads SGDLS; CDR2 reads YYNGEE. The J segment lost 5 bases and the V segment lost 1 base, leaving 6 bases of the junction unmatched.